This TCR beta chain was documented in a study of blood T cells in healthy people across ages. Study findings and constraints: Both higher diversity and more naive CD4+ cells marked long-lived donors when set against aged donors.

This clonotype showed up just a few times. Antigen unknown. The use of a sample-barcoded 5' primer and a J-beta primer mix characterized a second PCR of roughly 7 to 11 cycles. TCRdb fed the 5' RACE reads into MiXCR, producing one record per CDR3 protein. The sample contains some 1.6 million distinct CDR3 sequences, roughly 32% of which appear only once. Peripheral blood was drawn, roughly 10 milliliters per donor. The sample consisted of blood. This receptor was obtained from a woman in her 30s in good health.

The DNA of the CDR3 is TGCGCCAGCACGACTAGCGGCACAGATACGCAGTATTTT. The encoded protein is CASTTSGTDTQYF. This chain uses TRBV5-1 with TRBJ2-3, with 8 bases that match TRBD2. V lost 6 bases and J lost 1; bases outside the gene matches: 1. The CDR3 is 13 amino acids. Germline V CDR1 and CDR2: SGHRS, YFSETQ.